This paragraph covers one T cell receptor (beta chain) sequence. Its antigen is unidentified. Donors ranged from roughly 6 to 100 years old and were healthy Caucasians in Russia. The sample, roughly 9.1 milliliters of peripheral blood, was drawn from each donor. The data are from a study of blood T cells in healthy people across ages. Study observations and caveats: Diversity was estimated from one million T cells, and these estimates were considered underestimates.

A sample-barcoded 5' primer and a J-beta primer mix were used in a second PCR of roughly 6 to 12 cycles. MiXCR, applied by TCRdb to the 5' RACE reads, yields one record per CDR3 protein. The sample has approximately 2,000,000 distinct CDR3 sequences, approximately 39% seen once; the top ten hold 20% to 25%. V lost 4 bases, J lost 9 bases, and 11 bases lay in between. The CDR3 is made up of 12 amino acids. In germline, CDR1 is SGHDT, CDR2 YYEEEE. The sample consisted of blood. The chain has TRBV5-6 and TRBJ2-1; TRBD1 or TRBD2 may be the D gene (5 bases each). This clonotype was sampled from a human donor in good health. The CDR3 DNA is TGTGCCAGCAGCACGGGGCGTCGTGAGCAGTTCTTC. Translation: CASSTGRREQFF.